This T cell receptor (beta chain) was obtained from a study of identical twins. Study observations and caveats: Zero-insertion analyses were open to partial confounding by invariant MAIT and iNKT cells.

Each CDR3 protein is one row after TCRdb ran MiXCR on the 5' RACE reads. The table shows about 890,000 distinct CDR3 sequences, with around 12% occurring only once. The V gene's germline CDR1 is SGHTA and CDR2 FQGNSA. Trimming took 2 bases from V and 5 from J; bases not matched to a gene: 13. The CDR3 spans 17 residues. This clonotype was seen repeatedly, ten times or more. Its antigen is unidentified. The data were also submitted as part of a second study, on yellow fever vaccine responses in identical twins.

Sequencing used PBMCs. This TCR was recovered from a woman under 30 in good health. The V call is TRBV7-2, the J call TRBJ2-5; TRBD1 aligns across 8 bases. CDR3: CASSLKISAGGGETQYF. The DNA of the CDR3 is TGTGCCAGCAGCTTAAAGATATCGGCAGGGGGCGGTGAGACCCAGTACTTC.